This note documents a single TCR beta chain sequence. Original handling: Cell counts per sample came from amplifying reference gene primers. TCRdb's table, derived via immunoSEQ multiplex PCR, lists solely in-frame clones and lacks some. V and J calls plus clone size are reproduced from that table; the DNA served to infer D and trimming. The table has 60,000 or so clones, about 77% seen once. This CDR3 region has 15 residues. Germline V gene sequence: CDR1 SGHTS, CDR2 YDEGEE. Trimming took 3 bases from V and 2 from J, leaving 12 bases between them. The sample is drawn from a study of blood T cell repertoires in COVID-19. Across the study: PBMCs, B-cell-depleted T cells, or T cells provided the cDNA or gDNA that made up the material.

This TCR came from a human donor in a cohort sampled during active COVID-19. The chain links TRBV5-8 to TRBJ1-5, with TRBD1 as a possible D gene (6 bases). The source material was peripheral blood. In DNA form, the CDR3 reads TGTGCCAGCAGCTCTGGGGGCGCAGGCAATCAGCCCCAGCATTTT. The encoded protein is CASSSGGAGNQPQHF.